Listed below are T cell receptor beta chains from one sample, sequenced in a study of blood T cell repertoires in COVID-19. Clones were read by immunoSEQ multiplex PCR, and TCRdb kept only the in-frame ones, dropping some. The sample has 210,000 or so clones; around 86% are singletons. Specimen: peripheral blood. The source is a man aged 50-60 years with acute or convalescent COVID-19. Each CDR3 is given with its conserved first and last residue. A D gene is named only where the DNA matches it firmly. Some rows mark clone size as missing; the rest say once, few, many or name a class of expanded clone.

TRBJ1-1 TRBV18 . . TGTGCCAGCTCACAGACCTCACAGGGAAACACTGAAGCTTTCTTT CASSQTSQGNTEAFF
TRBJ1-3 TRBV5-1 TRBD1 once TGCGCCAGCAGCTTGGAGGGACAGCCGGTCTCTGGAAACACCATATATTTT CASSLEGQPVSGNTIYF
TRBJ1-5 TRBV30 . . TGTGCCTGGAATCGGGGGAACAGTCAGCCCCAGCATTTT CAWNRGNSQPQHF
TRBJ1-1 TRBV10-2 . . TGCGCCAGCAGTGTCGGCCCTTCGGGAGCTTTCTTT CASSVGPSGAFF
TRBJ1-1 TRBV6-6 TRBD1 . TGTGCCAGCAGTGCCCTTCGACAGGGTCCCATGTGGGAAGCTTTCTTT CASSALRQGPMWEAFF
TRBJ1-2 TRBV18 TRBD1 . TGTGCCACCCAAAGTGGAACAGACAGGGTCGGCGGCTACACCTTC CATQSGTDRVGGYTF
TRBJ2-5 TRBV5-1 TRBD2 . TGCGCCAGCAGCTTGAGAACTAGCGGGGGTGGAGAGACCCAGTACTTC CASSLRTSGGGETQYF
TRBJ1-1 TRBV10-3 . few TGTGCCATCACCGCACAGGGAAAGAACACTGAAGCTTTCTTT CAITAQGKNTEAFF
TRBJ2-7 TRBV7-8 . few TGTGCCAGCAGCACGCCCCGGGAATACGAGCAGTACTTC CASSTPREYEQYF
TRBJ1-1 TRBV6-4 . once TGTGCCAGCAGTGACAGAGAAAACACTGAAGCTTTCTTT CASSDRENTEAFF
TRBJ2-7 TRBV4-1 TRBD1 . TGCGCCAGCAGCCAGGGACAGGCACTCGGGCTTTACGAGCAGTACTTC CASSQGQALGLYEQYF
TRBJ2-1 TRBV19 TRBD2 . TGTGCCAGTAGTCCGGGGGGACTGGGTGAGCAGTTCTTC CASSPGGLGEQFF
TRBJ2-3 TRBV5-1 TRBD1 . TGCGCCAGCAGCTTGGACAGGGGTGGTACAGATACGCAGTATTTT CASSLDRGGTDTQYF
TRBJ2-1 TRBV5-4 . . TGTGCCAGCAGCGGGCAACAGGGCAATGAGCAGTTCTTC CASSGQQGNEQFF
TRBJ2-5 TRBV27 . . TGTGCCAGCAATGCCGGACAGTCTGAGACCCAGTACTTC CASNAGQSETQYF
TRBJ2-1 TRBV27 TRBD1 once TGTGCCAGCAGTCCCTGGGACAGGCCGAACAATGAGCAGTTCTTC CASSPWDRPNNEQFF
TRBJ1-1 TRBV6-6 . . TGTGCCAGCAGTCGGTATAGCGCAGGAGGTTTGAACACTGAAGCTTTCTTT CASSRYSAGGLNTEAFF
TRBJ1-5 TRBV6-6 . . TGTGCCAACCCTGTCAAGGGAGCAAATCAGCCCCAGCATTTT CANPVKGANQPQHF
TRBJ2-7 TRBV7-9 TRBD1 . TGTGCCAGCAGCCCGAAGGGACAGACCTACGAGCAGTACTTC CASSPKGQTYEQYF
TRBJ1-4 TRBV6-1 . . TGTGCCAGCAGTGAGACTTCGACAGCCTTACTGTTTTTT CASSETSTALLFF
TRBJ1-1 TRBV2 . . TGTGTCGACAGGATGGGGGAGGCTTTCTTT CVDRMGEAFF
TRBJ1-5 TRBV5-1 . . TGCGCCAGCCCCACCGCACCCCAGGGGAACCATCAGCCCCAGCATTTT CASPTAPQGNHQPQHF
TRBJ1-2 TRBV5-8 TRBD1 . TGTGCCAGCAGCATGGGACAGGGGGATCGCTACACCTTC CASSMGQGDRYTF
TRBJ2-5 TRBV12-3/TRBV12-4 . . TGTGCCAGTGGGAGAGGAGGGGTACAAGGGCAGTACTTC CASGRGGVQGQYF
TRBJ1-5 TRBV5-8 . once TGTGCCAGCAGCCTAGGGGAAATGGGCAATCAGCCCCAGCATTTT CASSLGEMGNQPQHF
TRBJ1-5 TRBV4-1 . . TGCGCCAGCAGCCAAGAGGTAGGGGATCAGCCCCAGCATTTT CASSQEVGDQPQHF